This T cell receptor beta chain came from a study of OX40 agonist ivuxolimab in advanced cancers. Study-wide findings and caveats: Antigen specificity was not determined for the expanded peripheral T cells.

Method: immunoSEQ multiplex PCR; TCRdb's copy keeps in-frame clones and lacks some. The repertoire consists of about 91,000 clones, with approximately 80% occurring once and the leading ten covering more than 0.95%. Germline CDR1 reads MNHEY; CDR2 reads SVGAGI. Trimming pared 6 bases from V and 5 bases from J, leaving 13 bases between. The CDR3 contains 14 residues. This clone was seen only a few times. Its specificity is not known. The V gene is TRBV6-5, the J gene TRBJ2-2; D unresolved. The receptor was isolated from an adult with an advanced solid tumor such as melanoma, head and neck, liver or kidney cancer. The specimen comprised CD4+ or CD8+ T cells sorted from blood, sampled in a trial of the OX40 agonist ivuxolimab. This CDR3 is CASRPGTATGELFF. The DNA for the CDR3 is TGTGCCAGCAGGCCAGGAACGGCGACCGGGGAGCTGTTTTTT.